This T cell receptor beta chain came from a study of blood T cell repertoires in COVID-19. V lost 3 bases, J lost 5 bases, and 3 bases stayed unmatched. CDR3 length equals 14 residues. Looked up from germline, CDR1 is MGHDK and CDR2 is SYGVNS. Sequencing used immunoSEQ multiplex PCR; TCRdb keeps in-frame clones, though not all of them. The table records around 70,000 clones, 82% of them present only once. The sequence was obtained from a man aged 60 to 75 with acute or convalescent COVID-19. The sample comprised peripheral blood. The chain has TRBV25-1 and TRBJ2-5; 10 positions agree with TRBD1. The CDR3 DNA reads TGTGCCAGCAGTGACGACAGGGGGCACGAGACCCAGTACTTC. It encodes CASSDDRGHETQYF.